Listed below are T cell receptor beta chains from one sample, sequenced in a study of CD8 T cells in Susac syndrome. TCRdb used MiXCR to reprocess the immunoSEQ multiplex PCR reads, holding one entry per CDR3 protein. The data show under 95,000 distinct CDR3 sequences, with approximately 95% seen just once and more than 0.45% held by the top ten. The specimen sequenced was CD8+ T cells from PBMCs. These receptors were obtained from a human donor with Susac syndrome. The CDR3 runs from the conserved cysteine through the conserved F or W. Each record gives: D gene, clone size, V gene, J gene, CDR3 protein, CDR3 DNA. The D gene is left open where the match is weak. Expanded clones are given a class, and other clones once, few, many or no size at all.

d_call: -; clone_size: -; v_call: TRBV7-9; j_call: TRBJ1-2; cdr3_aa: CASSLPTENYGYTF; cdr3_nt: TGTGCCAGCAGCCTCCCGACGGAAAACTATGGCTACACCTTC
d_call: -; clone_size: -; v_call: TRBV7-8; j_call: TRBJ2-3; cdr3_aa: CASSLWGGADTQYF; cdr3_nt: TGTGCCAGCAGCTTATGGGGGGGCGCGGATACGCAGTATTTT
d_call: -; clone_size: -; v_call: TRBV29-1; j_call: TRBJ1-2; cdr3_aa: CSALGDGYTF; cdr3_nt: TGCAGCGCCCTAGGGGATGGCTACACCTTC
d_call: TRBD1; clone_size: -; v_call: TRBV13; j_call: TRBJ2-5; cdr3_aa: CASSSSTDRSIQETQYF; cdr3_nt: TGTGCCAGCAGCTCCTCAACGGACAGGAGTATCCAAGAGACCCAGTACTTC
d_call: -; clone_size: once; v_call: TRBV20-1; j_call: TRBJ1-1; cdr3_aa: CSARGLIGTEAFF; cdr3_nt: TGCAGTGCTAGAGGCCTCATTGGAACTGAAGCTTTCTTT
d_call: -; clone_size: -; v_call: TRBV20-1; j_call: TRBJ2-7; cdr3_aa: CSARARRSSYEQYF; cdr3_nt: TGCAGTGCTAGAGCTAGGCGGAGCTCCTACGAGCAGTACTTC
d_call: TRBD2; clone_size: -; v_call: TRBV7-3; j_call: TRBJ2-5; cdr3_aa: CASSLNPGLHSETQYF; cdr3_nt: TGTGCCAGCAGCTTAAATCCGGGACTACATTCAGAGACCCAGTACTTC
d_call: -; clone_size: -; v_call: TRBV19; j_call: TRBJ2-1; cdr3_aa: CASSIAADPNEQFF; cdr3_nt: TGTGCCAGTAGTATAGCGGCAGACCCGAATGAGCAGTTCTTC
d_call: -; clone_size: -; v_call: TRBV4-1; j_call: TRBJ2-5; cdr3_aa: CASSQPRGGETQYF; cdr3_nt: TGCGCCAGCAGCCAGCCCAGGGGGGGAGAGACCCAGTACTTC
d_call: -; clone_size: -; v_call: TRBV4-3; j_call: TRBJ2-3; cdr3_aa: CASSQESTDTQYF; cdr3_nt: TGCGCCAGCAGCCAAGAAAGCACAGATACGCAGTATTTT
d_call: -; clone_size: -; v_call: TRBV6-6; j_call: TRBJ2-1; cdr3_aa: CASSLTDGPRHNEQFF; cdr3_nt: TGTGCCAGCAGTCTTACCGACGGCCCGCGACACAATGAGCAGTTCTTC
d_call: TRBD2; clone_size: once; v_call: TRBV12-3/TRBV12-4; j_call: TRBJ2-1; cdr3_aa: CASSLPGLAVGEQFF; cdr3_nt: TGTGCCAGCAGTCTCCCGGGACTAGCAGTGGGGGAGCAGTTCTTC
d_call: TRBD1; clone_size: -; v_call: TRBV4-1; j_call: TRBJ1-4; cdr3_aa: CASSHLQGAGEKLFF; cdr3_nt: TGCGCCAGCAGCCACCTACAGGGGGCTGGAGAAAAACTGTTTTTT
d_call: TRBD1; clone_size: -; v_call: TRBV27; j_call: TRBJ1-2; cdr3_aa: CASSFTGANGYTF; cdr3_nt: TGTGCCAGCAGTTTCACAGGGGCGAATGGCTACACCTTC
d_call: TRBD1; clone_size: -; v_call: TRBV7-2; j_call: TRBJ2-5; cdr3_aa: CASSLGTGGKETQYF; cdr3_nt: TGTGCCAGCAGCTTAGGGACAGGGGGCAAAGAGACCCAGTACTTC
d_call: -; clone_size: -; v_call: TRBV15; j_call: TRBJ2-7; cdr3_aa: CATNDGGYEQYF; cdr3_nt: TGTGCCACCAATGACGGAGGGTACGAGCAGTACTTC
d_call: TRBD2; clone_size: -; v_call: TRBV19; j_call: TRBJ2-1; cdr3_aa: CASSILGLDYNEQFF; cdr3_nt: TGTGCCAGTAGTATTTTAGGACTAGATTACAATGAGCAGTTCTTC
d_call: -; clone_size: -; v_call: TRBV6-5; j_call: TRBJ2-7; cdr3_aa: CASSLRPHYEQYF; cdr3_nt: TGTGCCAGCAGCCTCCGCCCCCACTACGAGCAGTACTTC
d_call: TRBD1; clone_size: -; v_call: TRBV12-3/TRBV12-4; j_call: TRBJ1-5; cdr3_aa: CASRATGEDQPQHF; cdr3_nt: TGTGCCAGCAGGGCGACAGGGGAGGATCAGCCCCAGCATTTT
d_call: TRBD2; clone_size: -; v_call: TRBV20-1; j_call: TRBJ2-5; cdr3_aa: CSSRLAGEQETQYF; cdr3_nt: TGCAGTTCGAGACTAGCGGGAGAACAGGAGACCCAGTACTTC
d_call: -; clone_size: -; v_call: TRBV6-5; j_call: TRBJ2-3; cdr3_aa: CASSFETWADTQYF; cdr3_nt: TGTGCCAGCAGTTTCGAGACCTGGGCAGATACGCAGTATTTT
d_call: -; clone_size: -; v_call: TRBV9; j_call: TRBJ2-7; cdr3_aa: CASSEGTVPYEQYF; cdr3_nt: TGTGCCAGCAGCGAGGGGACGGTCCCCTACGAGCAGTACTTC
d_call: TRBD1; clone_size: -; v_call: TRBV29-1; j_call: TRBJ1-1; cdr3_aa: CSVRTGAAEAFF; cdr3_nt: TGCAGCGTACGAACAGGGGCTGCTGAAGCTTTCTTT
d_call: -; clone_size: -; v_call: TRBV28; j_call: TRBJ1-1; cdr3_aa: CASSFLSVAGWNTEAFF; cdr3_nt: TGTGCCAGCAGTTTTTTGTCGGTGGCGGGGTGGAACACTGAAGCTTTCTTT
d_call: -; clone_size: -; v_call: TRBV20-1; j_call: TRBJ2-7; cdr3_aa: CSARDRLGNYEQYF; cdr3_nt: TGCAGTGCTAGAGATCGACTAGGAAACTACGAGCAGTACTTC
d_call: -; clone_size: -; v_call: TRBV29-1; j_call: TRBJ2-7; cdr3_aa: CSINPSGRGEQYF; cdr3_nt: TGCAGCATCAACCCAAGCGGCCGTGGCGAGCAGTACTTC
d_call: -; clone_size: -; v_call: TRBV7-2; j_call: TRBJ2-5; cdr3_aa: CASSLGTFQETQYF; cdr3_nt: TGTGCCAGCAGCTTGGGGACTTTCCAAGAGACCCAGTACTTC
d_call: TRBD2; clone_size: -; v_call: TRBV9; j_call: TRBJ2-7; cdr3_aa: CASSVGWSGGTYEQYF; cdr3_nt: TGTGCCAGCAGCGTAGGCTGGAGCGGGGGAACCTACGAGCAGTACTTC
d_call: -; clone_size: -; v_call: TRBV20-1; j_call: TRBJ1-5; cdr3_aa: CSARELGSNQPQHF; cdr3_nt: TGCAGTGCTAGAGAGTTGGGAAGCAATCAGCCCCAGCATTTT
d_call: -; clone_size: -; v_call: TRBV4-2; j_call: TRBJ2-1; cdr3_aa: CASSQGLTEQFF; cdr3_nt: TGTGCCAGCAGCCAAGGTTTGACGGAGCAGTTCTTC
d_call: TRBD2; clone_size: -; v_call: TRBV20-1; j_call: TRBJ2-7; cdr3_aa: CSARGDPGLEVYEQYF; cdr3_nt: TGCAGTGCTAGAGGAGATCCGGGACTAGAGGTCTACGAGCAGTACTTC
d_call: TRBD2; clone_size: -; v_call: TRBV29-1; j_call: TRBJ2-2; cdr3_aa: CSVPGLAGPGELFF; cdr3_nt: TGCAGCGTCCCTGGGCTAGCGGGTCCCGGGGAGCTGTTTTTT
d_call: -; clone_size: -; v_call: TRBV18; j_call: TRBJ2-4; cdr3_aa: CASSPRGGENIQYF; cdr3_nt: TGTGCCAGCTCACCCCGAGGGGGAGAAAACATTCAGTACTTC
d_call: TRBD1; clone_size: -; v_call: TRBV19; j_call: TRBJ1-2; cdr3_aa: CASMGTGGHGYTF; cdr3_nt: TGTGCCAGTATGGGAACAGGGGGGCATGGCTACACCTTC
d_call: TRBD1; clone_size: -; v_call: TRBV20-1; j_call: TRBJ1-2; cdr3_aa: CSARDDGTADGYTF; cdr3_nt: TGCAGTGCTAGAGATGATGGGACAGCAGATGGCTACACCTTC
d_call: -; clone_size: -; v_call: TRBV5-6; j_call: TRBJ2-1; cdr3_aa: CASSGDTSSYNEQFF; cdr3_nt: TGTGCCAGCAGCGGGGACACTAGCTCCTACAATGAGCAGTTCTTC
d_call: TRBD2; clone_size: -; v_call: TRBV29-1; j_call: TRBJ2-3; cdr3_aa: CSVDGTSGTDTQYF; cdr3_nt: TGCAGCGTAGACGGGACTAGCGGCACAGATACGCAGTATTTT
d_call: -; clone_size: -; v_call: TRBV6-5; j_call: TRBJ2-7; cdr3_aa: CASQRDGFSEQYF; cdr3_nt: TGTGCCAGCCAACGGGACGGGTTCTCCGAGCAGTACTTC
d_call: -; clone_size: -; v_call: TRBV18; j_call: TRBJ2-7; cdr3_aa: CASSPPGISSYEQYF; cdr3_nt: TGTGCCAGCTCACCCCCAGGGATAAGCTCCTACGAGCAGTACTTC
d_call: TRBD1; clone_size: -; v_call: TRBV14; j_call: TRBJ2-1; cdr3_aa: CASSPGTGGIYNEQFF; cdr3_nt: TGTGCCAGCAGCCCCGGGACAGGGGGCATATACAATGAGCAGTTCTTC
d_call: TRBD2; clone_size: -; v_call: TRBV20-1; j_call: TRBJ2-7; cdr3_aa: CSASPSGRSLHYEQYF; cdr3_nt: TGCAGTGCTAGCCCTAGCGGGAGATCTCTGCACTACGAGCAGTACTTC
d_call: -; clone_size: -; v_call: TRBV6-5; j_call: TRBJ2-3; cdr3_aa: CASSYAPASGTDTQYF; cdr3_nt: TGTGCCAGCAGTTACGCCCCTGCCAGCGGGACAGATACGCAGTATTTT
d_call: TRBD2; clone_size: -; v_call: TRBV2; j_call: TRBJ2-7; cdr3_aa: CASSGGVGTDEQYF; cdr3_nt: TGTGCCAGCAGCGGGGGGGTGGGGACGGACGAGCAGTACTTC
d_call: -; clone_size: -; v_call: TRBV29-1; j_call: TRBJ2-1; cdr3_aa: CSSPGAGGTWNEQFF; cdr3_nt: TGCAGCTCCCCAGGGGCAGGGGGGACCTGGAATGAGCAGTTCTTC
d_call: -; clone_size: few; v_call: TRBV5-1; j_call: TRBJ2-7; cdr3_aa: CASSLAGSYEQYF; cdr3_nt: TGTGCCAGCAGCTTAGCCGGTTCCTACGAGCAGTACTTC
d_call: -; clone_size: few; v_call: TRBV28; j_call: TRBJ2-7; cdr3_aa: CASSFQGFYEQYF; cdr3_nt: TGTGCCAGCAGTTTTCAGGGATTCTACGAGCAGTACTTC
d_call: -; clone_size: -; v_call: TRBV28; j_call: TRBJ2-1; cdr3_aa: CASSLPDSSSYNEQFF; cdr3_nt: TGTGCCAGCAGTTTGCCGGACAGCAGCTCCTACAATGAGCAGTTCTTC
d_call: -; clone_size: few; v_call: TRBV12-3/TRBV12-4; j_call: TRBJ2-5; cdr3_aa: CASSLRQGGETQYF; cdr3_nt: TGTGCCAGCAGTTTGAGGCAGGGGGGAGAGACCCAGTACTTC
d_call: TRBD1; clone_size: -; v_call: TRBV30; j_call: TRBJ1-5; cdr3_aa: CAWSLQGGNQPQHF; cdr3_nt: TGTGCCTGGAGTTTACAGGGGGGCAATCAGCCCCAGCATTTT
d_call: -; clone_size: -; v_call: TRBV11-2; j_call: TRBJ2-7; cdr3_aa: CASSLSGNSYEQYF; cdr3_nt: TGTGCCAGCAGCCTTAGCGGTAACTCCTACGAGCAGTACTTC
d_call: TRBD1; clone_size: once; v_call: TRBV13; j_call: TRBJ2-7; cdr3_aa: CASSDDRVNEQYF; cdr3_nt: TGTGCCAGCAGCGACGACAGGGTGAACGAGCAGTACTTC
d_call: TRBD2; clone_size: -; v_call: TRBV2; j_call: TRBJ2-7; cdr3_aa: CASSEGDYPYEQYF; cdr3_nt: TGTGCCAGCAGTGAAGGGGACTACCCCTACGAGCAGTACTTC
d_call: -; clone_size: -; v_call: TRBV20-1; j_call: TRBJ1-4; cdr3_aa: CSARARGPTNEKLFF; cdr3_nt: TGCAGTGCTAGAGCACGGGGTCCAACTAATGAAAAACTGTTTTTT
d_call: -; clone_size: once; v_call: TRBV13; j_call: TRBJ2-6; cdr3_aa: CASSRDTSISGANVLTF; cdr3_nt: TGTGCCAGCAGCCGGGACACTAGCATCTCTGGGGCCAACGTCCTGACTTTC
d_call: TRBD1; clone_size: once; v_call: TRBV24-1; j_call: TRBJ2-2; cdr3_aa: CATSTDRAGGNTGELFF; cdr3_nt: TGTGCCACCAGTACGGACAGGGCCGGAGGGAACACCGGGGAGCTGTTTTTT
d_call: TRBD2; clone_size: -; v_call: TRBV5-1; j_call: TRBJ2-1; cdr3_aa: CASRRAGLADNEQFF; cdr3_nt: TGCGCCAGCAGGCGGGCGGGACTAGCGGACAATGAGCAGTTCTTC
d_call: -; clone_size: -; v_call: TRBV25-1; j_call: TRBJ2-5; cdr3_aa: CASSELGASAYQETQYF; cdr3_nt: TGTGCCAGCAGTGAATTGGGCGCCAGTGCGTACCAAGAGACCCAGTACTTC
d_call: TRBD2; clone_size: -; v_call: TRBV5-4; j_call: TRBJ2-1; cdr3_aa: CASSWGTSGRNNEQFF; cdr3_nt: TGTGCCAGCAGCTGGGGGACTAGCGGGAGGAACAATGAGCAGTTCTTC
d_call: -; clone_size: -; v_call: TRBV19; j_call: TRBJ1-5; cdr3_aa: CATGPGLQPQHF; cdr3_nt: TGTGCCACTGGACCGGGGCTCCAGCCCCAGCATTTT
d_call: -; clone_size: once; v_call: TRBV4-1; j_call: TRBJ1-5; cdr3_aa: CASSQGGPNQPQHF; cdr3_nt: TGCGCCAGCAGCCAAGGAGGCCCGAATCAGCCCCAGCATTTT